This T cell receptor (beta chain) was captured in a study of blood T cell repertoires in COVID-19. Study context: There were acute and convalescent COVID-19 samples, and they came from the United States, Italy and Spain. Sources were T cells, B-cell-depleted T cells, or PBMCs; the material itself was cDNA or gDNA.

Germline V gives CDR1 MNHNS, CDR2 SASEGT. V was cut by 5 bases and J by 0 bases, with 13 bases left in between. The CDR3 has 15 amino acids. Sequencing was performed with immunoSEQ multiplex PCR; in TCRdb, only in-frame clones are kept and a portion is missing. The repertoire holds a few hundred thousand clones, with 86% as singletons. Sequencing was carried out using peripheral blood. The chain has TRBV6-1 and TRBJ1-2; D is unclear. The source is a woman aged 55-75 years with COVID-19, enrolled during active disease. The CDR3 spells CASSSQTTANYGYTF. The CDR3 bases are TGTGCCAGCAGTTCCCAGACAACAGCTAACTATGGCTACACCTTC.